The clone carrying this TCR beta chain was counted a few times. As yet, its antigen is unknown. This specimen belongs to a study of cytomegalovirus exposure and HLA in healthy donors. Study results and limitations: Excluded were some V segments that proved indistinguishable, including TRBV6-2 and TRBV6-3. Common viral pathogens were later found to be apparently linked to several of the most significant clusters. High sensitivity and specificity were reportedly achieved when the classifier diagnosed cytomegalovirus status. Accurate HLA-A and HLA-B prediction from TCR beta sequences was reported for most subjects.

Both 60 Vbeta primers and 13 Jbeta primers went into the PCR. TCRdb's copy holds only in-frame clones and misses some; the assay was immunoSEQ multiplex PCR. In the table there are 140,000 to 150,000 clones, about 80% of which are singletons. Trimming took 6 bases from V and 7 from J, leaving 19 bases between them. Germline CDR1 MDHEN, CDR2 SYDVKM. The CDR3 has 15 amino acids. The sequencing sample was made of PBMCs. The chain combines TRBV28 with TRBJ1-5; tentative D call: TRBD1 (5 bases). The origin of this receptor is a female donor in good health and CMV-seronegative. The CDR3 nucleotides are TGTGCCAGCAGGCCAGCCCTAGGGGCGGGGCAGCCCCAGCATTTT. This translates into CASRPALGAGQPQHF.